The 9 T cell receptor beta chains in this list originate from one sample, sequenced in a study of OX40 agonist ivuxolimab in advanced cancers. Here immunoSEQ multiplex PCR was the method, and the copy in TCRdb shows in-frame clones only, minus some. The sample includes about 91,000 clones, around 84% seen only once; the top ten take 1% to 1.3%. The sequencing here drew on CD4+ or CD8+ T cells sorted from blood, taken in a trial of the OX40 agonist ivuxolimab. These receptor sequences come from an adult with an advanced solid tumor such as melanoma, head and neck, liver or kidney cancer.

This chain connects TRBV7-3 to TRBJ2-2; unclear D gene. V gave up 1 base and J gave up 8 bases, with 8 bases separating them. Germline V lookup: CDR1 SGHTA, CDR2 FQGTGA. This CDR3 has 13 residues. The CDR3 nucleotides read TGTGCCAGCAGCTTAATAACTCAGGGGGAGCTGTTTTTT. This translates into CASSLITQGELFF.

DNA for the CDR3: TGTGCCAGCAGCTCTCGGGGAAGAACAGGGGGGTTCGCGAACACCGGGGAGCTGTTTTTT. It translates to CASSSRGRTGGFANTGELFF. The gene calls are TRBV13 and TRBJ2-2, with 8 nucleotides matching TRBD1. CDR1 is PRHDT, CDR2 FYEKMQ, per germline (reference sequence). J was trimmed by 0 bases and V by 4 bases; bases with no gene match: 16. This CDR3 has 20 amino acids.

A single count supports this clone. The rearrangement joins TRBV7-9 to TRBJ1-1; D gene uncertain. CDR1 and CDR2 from the germline V gene are SEHNR and FQNEAQ (reference sequence). The CDR3 is 12 residues long. Deletions cut 5 bases from V and 10 bases from J, with 14 bases between. CDR3 region: CASSLGGQAAFF. Here the CDR3 DNA reads TGTGCCAGCAGCCTGGGAGGGCAGGCAGCTTTCTTT.

This clone was seen more than once but under ten times. The rearrangement joins TRBV28 to TRBJ2-4; D perhaps matches TRBD1 (5 bases). Germline V CDR1 and CDR2: MDHEN, SYDVKM. CDR3 size: 15 residues. Trimming removed 4 bases at V and 1 base at J, with 11 bases between. CDR3 DNA: TGTGCCAGCAGTTCTCAGGGCAGGGCCAAAAACATTCAGTACTTC. Amino acid sequence: CASSSQGRAKNIQYF.

This chain connects TRBV6-1 to TRBJ2-1; a weak D match, TRBD1 (6 bases). Germline loops: CDR1 MNHNS, CDR2 SASEGT. V lost 9 bases to trimming and J lost 8 bases, with 14 bases between them. CDR3 size: 12 residues. CDR3 amino acids: CASTGIGDEQFF. DNA for the CDR3: TGTGCCAGTACAGGGATTGGGGATGAGCAGTTCTTC.

This clone was counted a single time. V usage is TRBV6-5 and J usage is TRBJ2-4; D is unresolved. CDR1 MNHEY and CDR2 SVGAGI come from the germline V gene. Trimming removed 2 bases from V and 5 bases from J, with 1 base in between. This CDR3 contains 11 residues. The CDR3: CASSYQNIQYF. CDR3 in DNA: TGTGCCAGCAGTTACCAAAACATTCAGTACTTC.

V gene TRBV6-5 combines with J gene TRBJ2-5, with TRBD1 matching 7 bases. V shed 7 bases and J 7 bases; nucleotides not matched to a gene: 9. The CDR3 totals 13 residues. The germline V gene has CDR1 MNHEY and CDR2 SVGAGI. CDR3 DNA: TGTGCCAGCACCGACGACAGGGTGGCGACCCAGTACTTC. Its protein is CASTDDRVATQYF.

J is TRBJ2-7 and V is TRBV6-1; no reliable D call. CDR3 size: 14 residues. Looked up from germline, CDR1 is MNHNS and CDR2 is SASEGT. With 2 bases removed from V and 3 bases from J, the gap between germline ends came to 11 bases. The CDR3 spells CASSEMESDYEQYV. CDR3 sequence (DNA): TGTGCCAGCAGTGAAATGGAATCAGACTACGAGCAGTACGTC.

Comment on this clone: Because the CDR3's place on the DNA is in doubt, the DNA is left out and the CDR3 is given as listed by TCRdb. The chain has TRBV21-1 and TRBJ1-1. TRBV21-1 is marked as a pseudogene. Ends included, the CDR3 has 14 residues. CDR3: CASSKWGGGTEAFF.